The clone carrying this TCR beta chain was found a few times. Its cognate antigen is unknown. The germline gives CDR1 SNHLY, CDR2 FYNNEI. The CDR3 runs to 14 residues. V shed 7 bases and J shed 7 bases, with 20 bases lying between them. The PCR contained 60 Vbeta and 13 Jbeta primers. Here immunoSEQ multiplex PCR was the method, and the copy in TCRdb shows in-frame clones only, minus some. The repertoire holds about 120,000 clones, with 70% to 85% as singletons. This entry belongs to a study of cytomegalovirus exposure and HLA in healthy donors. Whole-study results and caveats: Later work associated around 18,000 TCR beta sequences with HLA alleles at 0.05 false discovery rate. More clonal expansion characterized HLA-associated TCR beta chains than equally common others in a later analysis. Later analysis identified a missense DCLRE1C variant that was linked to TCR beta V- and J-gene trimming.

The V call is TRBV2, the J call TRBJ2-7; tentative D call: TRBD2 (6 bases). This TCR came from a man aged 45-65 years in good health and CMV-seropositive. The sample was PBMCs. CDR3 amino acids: CASTFFAGRKEQYF. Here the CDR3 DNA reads TGTGCCAGCACCTTTTTCGCGGGGAGGAAGGAGCAGTACTTC.